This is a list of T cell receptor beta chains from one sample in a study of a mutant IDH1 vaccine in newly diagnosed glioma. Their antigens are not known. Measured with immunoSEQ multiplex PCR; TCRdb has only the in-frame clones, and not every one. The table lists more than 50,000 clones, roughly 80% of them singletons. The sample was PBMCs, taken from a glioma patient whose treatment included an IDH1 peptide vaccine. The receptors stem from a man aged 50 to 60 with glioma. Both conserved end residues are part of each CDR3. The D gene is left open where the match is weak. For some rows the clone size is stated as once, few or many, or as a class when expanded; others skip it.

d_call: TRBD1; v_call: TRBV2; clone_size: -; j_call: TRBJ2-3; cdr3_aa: CASRPGQGTDTQYF; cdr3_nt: TGTGCCAGCCGACCGGGACAGGGCACAGATACGCAGTATTTT
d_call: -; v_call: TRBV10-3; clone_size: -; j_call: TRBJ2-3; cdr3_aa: CAISDSTDTQYF; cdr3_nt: TGTGCCATCAGTGACTCCACAGATACGCAGTATTTT
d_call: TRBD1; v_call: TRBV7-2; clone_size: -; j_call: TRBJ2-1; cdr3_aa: CASSWGQFNEQFF; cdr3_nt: TGTGCCAGCAGCTGGGGACAGTTCAATGAGCAGTTCTTC
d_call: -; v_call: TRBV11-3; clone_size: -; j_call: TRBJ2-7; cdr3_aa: CASSLAGEYSYEQYF; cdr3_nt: TGTGCCAGCAGCTTAGCGGGGGAATATTCCTACGAGCAGTACTTC
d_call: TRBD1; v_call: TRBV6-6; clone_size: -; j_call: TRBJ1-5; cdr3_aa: CASRRDRAGSRPQHF; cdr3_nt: TGTGCCAGCAGACGGGACAGGGCTGGGTCTAGGCCCCAGCATTTT
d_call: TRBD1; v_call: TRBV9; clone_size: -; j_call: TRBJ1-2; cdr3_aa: CASSGQGAQNYGYTF; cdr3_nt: TGTGCCAGCAGCGGACAGGGGGCTCAAAACTATGGCTACACCTTC
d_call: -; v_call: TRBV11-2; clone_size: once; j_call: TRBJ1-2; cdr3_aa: CASSLGSLGNYGYTF; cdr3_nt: TGTGCCAGCAGCTTAGGGTCCCTAGGAAACTATGGCTACACCTTC
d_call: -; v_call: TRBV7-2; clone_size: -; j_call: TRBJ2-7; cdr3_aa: CASSSGQINEQYF; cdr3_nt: TGTGCCAGCAGCTCCGGACAAATCAACGAGCAGTACTTC
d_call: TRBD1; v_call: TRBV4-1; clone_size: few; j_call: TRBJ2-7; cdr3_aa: CASSRLEGGRYEQYF; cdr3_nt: TGCGCCAGCAGCCGCCTTGAAGGGGGCCGCTACGAGCAGTACTTC
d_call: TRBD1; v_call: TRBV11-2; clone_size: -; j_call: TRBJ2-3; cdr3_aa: CASSFGTADTQYF; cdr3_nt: TGTGCCAGCAGCTTCGGGACAGCAGATACGCAGTATTTT
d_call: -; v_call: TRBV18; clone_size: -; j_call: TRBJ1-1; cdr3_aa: CASSPPFGGEAFF; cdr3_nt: TGTGCCAGCTCACCACCCTTCGGGGGGGAAGCTTTCTTT
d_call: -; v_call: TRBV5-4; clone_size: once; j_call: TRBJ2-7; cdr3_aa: CASSLLTAGEQYF; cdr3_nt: TGTGCCAGCAGCTTGTTGACCGCGGGCGAGCAGTACTTC
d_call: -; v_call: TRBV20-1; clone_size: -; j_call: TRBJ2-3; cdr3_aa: CSARVPGAQYF; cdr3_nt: TGCAGTGCTAGAGTGCCTGGAGCGCAGTATTTT
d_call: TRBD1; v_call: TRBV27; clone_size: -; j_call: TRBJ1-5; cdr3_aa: CASSLGQGWNQPQHF; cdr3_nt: TGTGCCAGCAGTTTGGGACAGGGATGGAATCAGCCCCAGCATTTT
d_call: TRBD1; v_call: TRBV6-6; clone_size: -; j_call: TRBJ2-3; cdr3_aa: CASSQDRATDTQYF; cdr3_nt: TGTGCCAGCAGTCAGGACAGGGCCACAGATACGCAGTATTTT
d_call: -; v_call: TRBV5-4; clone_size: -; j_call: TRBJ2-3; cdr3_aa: CASRGGGQNTDTQYF; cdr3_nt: TGTGCCAGCAGGGGGGGAGGACAGAACACAGATACGCAGTATTTT
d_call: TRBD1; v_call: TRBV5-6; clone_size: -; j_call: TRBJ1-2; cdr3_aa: CASTQGNYGYTF; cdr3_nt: TGTGCCAGCACACAGGGGAACTATGGCTACACCTTC
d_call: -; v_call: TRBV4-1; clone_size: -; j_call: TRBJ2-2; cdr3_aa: CASSQEGRTGELFF; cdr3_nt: TGCGCCAGCAGCCAAGAAGGGAGGACCGGGGAGCTGTTTTTT
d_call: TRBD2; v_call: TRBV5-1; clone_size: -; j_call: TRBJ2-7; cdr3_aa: CASSLVTSGAPYEQYF; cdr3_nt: TGCGCCAGCAGCTTGGTGACTAGCGGGGCCCCATACGAGCAGTACTTC
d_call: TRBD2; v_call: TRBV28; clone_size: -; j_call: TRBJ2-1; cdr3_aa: CAVAGGPREQFF; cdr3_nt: TGTGCCGTAGCGGGAGGGCCCCGTGAGCAGTTCTTC
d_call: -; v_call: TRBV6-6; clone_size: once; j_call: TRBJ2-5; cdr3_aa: CASSPLRGQETQYF; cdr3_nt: TGTGCCAGCAGCCCGCTTAGAGGCCAAGAGACCCAGTACTTC
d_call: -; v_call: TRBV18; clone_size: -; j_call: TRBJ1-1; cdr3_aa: CASSTSSANTEAFF; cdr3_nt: TGTGCCAGCTCAACTTCCTCAGCCAACACTGAAGCTTTCTTT
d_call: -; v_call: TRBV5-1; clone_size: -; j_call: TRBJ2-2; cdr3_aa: CASSSGLGRDNTGELFF; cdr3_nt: TGCGCCAGCAGCTCCGGGCTTGGCAGGGATAACACCGGGGAGCTGTTTTTT
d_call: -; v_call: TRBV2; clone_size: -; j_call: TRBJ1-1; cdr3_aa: CASSEGNRNTEAFF; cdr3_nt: TGTGCCAGCAGTGAAGGAAACAGGAACACTGAAGCTTTCTTT
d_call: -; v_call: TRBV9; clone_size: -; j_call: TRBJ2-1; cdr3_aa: CASSALGVTEQFF; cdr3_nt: TGTGCCAGCAGCGCACTTGGGGTCACTGAGCAGTTCTTC
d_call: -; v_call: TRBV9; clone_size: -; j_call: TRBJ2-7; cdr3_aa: CASGTGTVGEQYF; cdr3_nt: TGTGCCAGCGGCACAGGGACCGTCGGGGAGCAGTACTTC